The 9 T cell receptor beta chains reported below all come from one sample, sequenced in a study of T cell changes during pregnancy in multiple sclerosis. Generated by immunoSEQ multiplex PCR, the TCRdb table keeps only in-frame clones and is missing some. The sample records about 60,000 clones, 93% being singletons. Sequenced here: CD8+ T cells from peripheral blood mononuclear cells, sampled in the second trimester of pregnancy. The source is a female donor with multiple sclerosis, enrolled in a pregnancy study.

The chain recombines TRBV19 with TRBJ1-2, with D hard to call. This CDR3 spans 15 amino acids. The V gene's germline CDR1 is LNHDA and CDR2 SQIVND (reference sequence). The V gene lost 1 base and the J gene lost 0 bases, with 9 bases spanning the gap. The CDR3 loop reads CASSIGGPPNYGYTF. The DNA for the CDR3 is TGTGCCAGTAGTATAGGAGGGCCCCCTAACTATGGCTACACCTTC.

The chain is built from TRBV29-1 and TRBJ2-1, with 10 bases lining up with TRBD1. The CDR3 is 16 amino acids. After removal of 4 bases from V and 2 bases from J, the junction contained 8 bases not matched to a gene. Per germline, CDR1 SQVTM and CDR2 ANQGSEA. The CDR3 here is CSVGVTGTGAYNEQFF. DNA of the CDR3: TGCAGCGTTGGAGTCACCGGGACAGGGGCCTACAATGAGCAGTTCTTC.

The V call is TRBV29-1, the J call TRBJ2-7; a possible D gene is TRBD1 (7 bases). Trimming cost V 6 bases and J 2 bases, with 14 bases left between them. Germline V gene lookup returns CDR1 SQVTM and CDR2 ANQGSEA. This CDR3 comprises 13 residues. The CDR3 protein is CSVRGDGAYEQYF. In nucleotides, the CDR3 is TGCAGCGTCAGGGGGGACGGAGCCTACGAGCAGTACTTC.

The J gene is TRBJ2-1, the V gene TRBV7-9; 8 bases agree with TRBD1. The germline CDR1 and CDR2 sequences are SEHNR and FQNEAQ (reference sequence). The CDR3 contains 14 residues. V lost 1 base to trimming and J lost 9 bases; unmatched junction nucleotides: 5. The CDR3 region has the DNA TGTGCCAGCAGCTTAGACCAGGGGGCGGGTGAGCAGTTCTTC. As protein: CASSLDQGAGEQFF.

The chain links TRBV14 to TRBJ2-3, with 7 bases lining up with TRBD2. The V gene end was trimmed by 4 bases and the J gene end by 5 bases; junction bases not matched to a gene: 9. Germline V gene sequence: CDR1 SGHDN, CDR2 FVKESK. The CDR3 sequence is 15 residues long. In nucleotides, the CDR3 is TGTGCCAGCAGCCGAGGACTAGGCCTAGGAGATACGCAGTATTTT. This codes for CASSRGLGLGDTQYF.

The gene calls are TRBV28 and TRBJ1-5, with D perhaps TRBD1 (6 bases). Germline values: CDR1 MDHEN, CDR2 SYDVKM. The CDR3 totals 15 residues. Deletions cut 4 bases from V and 3 bases from J, with 13 bases between. The CDR3 is CASSSRGATNQPQHF. In nucleotides, the CDR3 is TGTGCCAGCAGTTCCAGGGGTGCGACCAATCAGCCCCAGCATTTT.

This chain connects TRBV4-3 to TRBJ2-7, with 10 bases matching TRBD1. Germline CDR1 is LGHNA and CDR2 is YSLEER. CDR3 length: 15 residues. The V segment lost 0 bases and the J segment 3 bases; nucleotides outside the gene matches: 2. Written as DNA, the CDR3 is TGCGCCAGCAGCCAAGACCGGACAGGGGGCTACGAGCAGTACTTC. This sequence encodes CASSQDRTGGYEQYF.

This chain joins TRBV10-3 and TRBJ2-1; 10 bases match TRBD2. Germline loops: CDR1 ENHRY, CDR2 SYGVKD. This CDR3 is built from 14 residues. V trimming: 6 bases; J trimming: 4 bases; junction bases outside the gene matches: 3. In DNA, the CDR3 is TGTGCCATCAGCGAGACTAGCGGGTACAATGAGCAGTTCTTC. Protein product: CAISETSGYNEQFF.

This clone was picked up one time. The chain recombines TRBV6-4 with TRBJ2-1, with 9 positions matching TRBD1. Germline-derived CDR1 and CDR2 are MRHNA and SNTAGT. This CDR3 has 16 residues. With V trimmed by 4 bases and J by 8 bases, 12 bases remained unmatched. The CDR3 loop reads CASSAIGTGMLDEQFF. DNA of the CDR3: TGTGCCAGCAGTGCCATCGGGACAGGGATGTTGGATGAGCAGTTCTTC.